These T cell receptor beta chains were read from a single sample in a study of cytomegalovirus exposure and HLA in healthy donors. Method: immunoSEQ multiplex PCR; TCRdb's copy keeps in-frame clones and lacks some. The sample shows roughly 50,000 clones, 80% to 95% of them seen only once. Sequencing was carried out using PBMCs. These receptors were collected from a man between 18 and 35 years old in good health and CMV-seronegative. Each CDR3 is given with its conserved first and last residue.

J gene	V gene	CDR3 protein
TRBJ2-1	TRBV15	CATSSSSGRASEQFF
TRBJ1-5	TRBV19	CASRPGRGLGVNNQPQHF
TRBJ2-7	TRBV11-2	CASSLEPGGGEQYF
TRBJ2-3	TRBV30	CAWSRLAGVADTQYF
TRBJ2-7	TRBV28	CASSGLAEIYEQYF
TRBJ2-3	TRBV11-1	CASSLDGQGTQYF
TRBJ2-1	TRBV10-3	CAISESYVAGGPDEQFF
TRBJ2-3	TRBV19	CASSKPGQITDTQYF
TRBJ1-1	TRBV7-2	CASSRQGFGYTEAFF
TRBJ1-2	TRBV6-5	CASSYLDRVNYGYTF
TRBJ1-5	TRBV28	CASSKQVYQPQHF
TRBJ2-7	TRBV5-5	CASSLTGVRYEQYF
TRBJ2-3	TRBV11-3	CASSFSGQGGNTQYF
TRBJ2-7	TRBV7-9	CASTSWDSHEQYF
TRBJ2-1	TRBV6-1	CASTRGSLYNEQFF
TRBJ2-7	TRBV7-9	CASSRLGGARTEQYF